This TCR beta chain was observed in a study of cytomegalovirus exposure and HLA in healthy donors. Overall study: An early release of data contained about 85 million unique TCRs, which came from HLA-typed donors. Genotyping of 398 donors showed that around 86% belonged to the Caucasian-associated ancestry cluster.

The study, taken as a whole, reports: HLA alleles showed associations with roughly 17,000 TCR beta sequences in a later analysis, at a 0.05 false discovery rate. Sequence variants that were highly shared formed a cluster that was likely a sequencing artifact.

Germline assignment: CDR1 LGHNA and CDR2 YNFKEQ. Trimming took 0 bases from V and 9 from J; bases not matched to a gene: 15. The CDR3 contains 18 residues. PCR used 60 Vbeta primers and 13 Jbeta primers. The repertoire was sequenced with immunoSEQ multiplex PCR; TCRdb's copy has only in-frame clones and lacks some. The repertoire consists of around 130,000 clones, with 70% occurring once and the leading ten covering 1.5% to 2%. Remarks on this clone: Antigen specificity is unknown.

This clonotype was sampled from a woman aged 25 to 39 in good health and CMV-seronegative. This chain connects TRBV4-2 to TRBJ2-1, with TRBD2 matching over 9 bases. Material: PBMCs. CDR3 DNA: TGTGCCAGCAGCCAAGACGGGGATAGCGGGAGCAGAGAGGGTGAGCAGTTCTTC. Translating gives CASSQDGDSGSREGEQFF.